This T cell receptor beta chain derives from a study of blood T cell repertoires in COVID-19. Using immunoSEQ multiplex PCR, the repertoire was profiled, and TCRdb retains in-frame clones only, with some absent. The data show around 250,000 clones, with more than 75% seen just once and about 6.2% held by the top ten. V lost 4 bases to trimming and J lost 5 bases; unmatched junction nucleotides: 3. CDR3 length: 14 amino acids. Per germline, CDR1 MGHRA and CDR2 YSYEKL. Sample: PBMCs or T cells enriched from blood (not recorded which). The chain uses TRBV4-1 and TRBJ2-4; 9 positions match TRBD1. The clonotype originates from a woman in her 50s who had been exposed to COVID-19. The CDR3 DNA sequence: TGCGCCAGCAGCCCTACAGGGGGCGAAAACATTCAGTACTTC. It yields the protein CASSPTGGENIQYF.